The sequence of this T cell receptor (beta chain) was determined in a study of control samples from healthy donors and cancer patients. CDR1 MNHEY and CDR2 SVGEGT come from the germline V gene. Between the trimmed V and J ends, which lost 4 bases and 4 bases, there was a span of 10 bases. CDR3 length equals 13 residues. Here immunoSEQ multiplex PCR was the method, and the copy in TCRdb shows in-frame clones only, minus some. This table holds just over 30,000 clones, approximately 94% found once. The sequence was collected from a man between 60 and 70 years old in good health. The rearrangement links TRBV6-2 or TRBV6-3 to TRBJ1-2; D remains ambiguous. The source material was blood. The CDR3 loop is CASSSAVLYGYTF. DNA for the CDR3: TGTGCCAGCAGTTCCGCGGTCCTCTATGGCTACACCTTC.